These T cell receptor beta chains were read from a single sample in a study of blood T cell repertoires in COVID-19. The assay was immunoSEQ multiplex PCR, and TCRdb's table has in-frame clones only and misses some. The repertoire holds 100,000 to 150,000 clones, with around 78% as singletons. The material sequenced was peripheral blood. These receptors came from a man aged 65 to 85 with acute or convalescent COVID-19. CDR3s include the opening cysteine and the closing phenylalanine or tryptophan. The D gene is left open where the match is weak. Size tells how often a clone was seen (once, few, many) or the class of an expanded clone, and some rows leave it out.

cdr3_aa cdr3_nt j_call v_call cdr3_length clone_size d_call
CASSHFTGGVLQPQHF TGCGCCAGCAGCCATTTTACGGGGGGGGTTCTTCAGCCCCAGCATTTT TRBJ1-5 TRBV4-3 16 NA NA
CASSLQGSSYNEQFF TGTGCCAGCAGCCTCCAGGGGAGCTCCTACAATGAGCAGTTCTTC TRBJ2-1 TRBV7-6 15 NA NA
CASSKGQGAGYEQYF TGCGCCAGCAGCAAGGGACAGGGGGCGGGCTACGAGCAGTACTTC TRBJ2-7 TRBV5-1 15 few TRBD1
CASSQGGQGFAYGYTF TGTGCCAGCAGCCAAGGAGGACAGGGGTTTGCCTATGGCTACACCTTC TRBJ1-2 TRBV4-2 16 NA TRBD1
CASSLDFGGYTF TGCGCCAGCAGCTTGGATTTCGGGGGTTACACCTTC TRBJ1-2 TRBV5-1 12 NA NA
CASSPGQGGGYTF TGTGCCAGCTCACCGGGACAGGGAGGTGGCTACACCTTC TRBJ1-2 TRBV18 13 NA TRBD1
CASSPIPGQGSGNTIYF TGTGCCAGCAGCCCCATCCCGGGACAGGGTTCTGGAAACACCATATATTTT TRBJ1-3 TRBV7-2 17 NA TRBD1
CASSLLPGQGNGGQYF TGCGCCAGCAGCCTTCTACCGGGACAGGGGAACGGCGGTCAGTACTTC TRBJ2-4 TRBV4-1 16 NA TRBD1
CAISPSTSGGAYEQFF TGTGCCATCAGTCCGTCGACTAGCGGGGGGGCCTATGAGCAGTTCTTC TRBJ2-1 TRBV10-3 16 NA TRBD2
CASRKHGVQETQYF TGTGCCAGTCGAAAGCACGGAGTCCAAGAGACCCAGTACTTC TRBJ2-5 TRBV6-5 14 few NA
CASSQALRGYQETQYF TGCGCCAGCAGCCAAGCTCTGCGGGGATACCAAGAGACCCAGTACTTC TRBJ2-5 TRBV4-3 16 NA NA
CASSFTPGYEQYF TGCGCCAGCAGCTTTACCCCCGGGTACGAGCAGTACTTC TRBJ2-7 TRBV5-1 13 NA NA
CASSQEPQGDRGYTF TGCGCCAGCAGCCAAGAGCCACAGGGCGATAGGGGCTACACCTTC TRBJ1-2 TRBV4-3 15 NA NA
CASSPRTGGLTDTQYF TGTGCCAGCAGCCCGCGGACAGGGGGCCTGACAGATACGCAGTATTTT TRBJ2-3 TRBV11-3 16 NA TRBD1
CASSIRLNEKLFF TGTGCCAGTAGTATCAGGCTTAATGAAAAACTGTTTTTT TRBJ1-4 TRBV19 13 NA NA
CATSDSRRGNEQYF TGTGCCACCAGTGATTCGCGGCGGGGGAACGAGCAGTACTTC TRBJ2-7 TRBV24-1 14 NA TRBD2